Below, one T cell receptor beta chain is given with its context. Antigen unknown. Between the trimmed V and J ends, which lost 3 bases and 4 bases, there was a span of 8 bases. The CDR3 is 13 residues long. Germline V CDR1 and CDR2: SGHDT, YYEEEE. This sample stems from a study of identical twins. TCRdb re-called the 5' RACE reads through MiXCR, storing one row per CDR3 protein. The sample gives some 250,000 distinct CDR3 sequences, roughly 13% of which show up once; 4% is in the top ten. Findings of the study overall: Modelling approaches yielded underestimates of out-of-frame TCR alpha sharing between monozygotic twins. In zero-insertion analyses, partial confounding could arise from invariant MAIT and iNKT cells.

These data also featured in a second study, about yellow fever vaccine responses in identical twins.

The source of this sequence is a woman between 18 and 29 years old in good health. Input material: memory (CD45RO+) T cells sorted from blood. The rearrangement joins TRBV5-6 to TRBJ1-5; D is perhaps TRBD1 (5 bases). Here the CDR3 reads CASSWGRNQPQHF. For the CDR3, the DNA is TGTGCCAGCAGCTGGGGGAGAAATCAGCCCCAGCATTTT. Drawing the rest from reference TRBV5-6 and TRBJ1-5, the complete variable domain is DAGVTQSPTHLIKTRGQQVTLRCSPKSGHDTVSWYQQALGQGPQFIFQYYEEEERQRGNFPDRFSGHQFPNYSSELNVNALLLGDSALYLCASSWGRNQPQHFGDGTRLSIL.